Described below is a single T cell receptor beta chain sequence and its context. Its antigen is currently unknown. These data originate in a study of CD8 T cells in ankylosing spondylitis. Study-wide findings and caveats: There were earlier reports of some motif variants in reactive arthritis synovial fluid and blood. Disease-linked clones bore a CD8+ phenotype, appearing relatively rarely in peripheral blood. According to the report, clones linked to the disease were significantly enriched in matched synovial fluid samples taken from ankylosing spondylitis patients.

The TCR beta libraries were generated through quantitative 5'-RACE incorporating molecular barcodes. TCRdb reprocessed the 5' RACE reads via MiXCR and lists one record per CDR3 protein. The sample carries roughly 180,000 distinct CDR3 sequences, 9.5% to 15% recorded once. V was pared by 1 base and J by 7 bases, with 10 bases between. The CDR3 length is 13 residues. The chain is built from TRBV12-3 or TRBV12-4 and TRBJ1-1; TRBD1 might be the D (5 bases). Sequencing input: blood, either unsorted or a sorted T cell fraction (not recorded which). The receptor's source is a male donor with ankylosing spondylitis or in good health (not recorded which). CDR3 DNA: TGTGCCAGCAGTTTAGGGGGGAATGGTGAAGCTTTCTTT. This codes for CASSLGGNGEAFF.